This T cell receptor (beta chain) was recovered during a study of blood T cell repertoires in COVID-19. As for the study in general: Spain, Italy and the United States supplied samples that represented acute and convalescent COVID-19. From T cells, B-cell-depleted T cells, or PBMCs came the material, which was cDNA or gDNA.

Source study methods: Nucleated cell number was recorded as an estimate derived from reference gene primer amplification. Sequencing used immunoSEQ multiplex PCR; TCRdb keeps in-frame clones, though not all of them. Clone size and the V and J calls come from that table; the DNA yielded D and trimming. Of some 400,000 clones listed, about 89% are singletons. Trimming removed 6 bases at V and 0 bases at J, with 9 bases between. CDR3 size: 15 residues. Germline-derived CDR1 and CDR2 are LGHDT and YNNKEL (reference sequence). The receptor comes from a woman between 55 and 75 years old with COVID-19, enrolled during active disease. The V and J genes are TRBV3-1 (or the pseudogene TRBV3-2) and TRBJ1-6; D is unresolved. Source material: peripheral blood. The CDR3 coding sequence is TGTGCCAGCAGGGGCGAGAGCTCCTATAATTCACCCCTCCACTTT. Its translation: CASRGESSYNSPLHF.